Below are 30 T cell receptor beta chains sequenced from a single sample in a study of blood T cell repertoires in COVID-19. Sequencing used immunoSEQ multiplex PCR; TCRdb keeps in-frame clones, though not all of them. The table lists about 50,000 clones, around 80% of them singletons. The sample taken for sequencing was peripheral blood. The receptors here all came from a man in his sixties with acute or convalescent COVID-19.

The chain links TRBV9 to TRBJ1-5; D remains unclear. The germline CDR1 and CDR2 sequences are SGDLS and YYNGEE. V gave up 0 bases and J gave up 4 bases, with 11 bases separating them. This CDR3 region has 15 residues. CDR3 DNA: TGTGCCAGCAGCGTAGCTGCGACTGTTAATCAGCCCCAGCATTTT. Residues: CASSVAATVNQPQHF.

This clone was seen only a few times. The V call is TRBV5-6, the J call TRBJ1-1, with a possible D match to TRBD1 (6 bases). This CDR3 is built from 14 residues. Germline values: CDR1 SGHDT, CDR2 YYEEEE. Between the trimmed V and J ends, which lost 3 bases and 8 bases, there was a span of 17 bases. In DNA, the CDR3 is TGTGCCAGCAGCTCGCTTGGTGGACAGCTAGAAGCTTTCTTT. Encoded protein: CASSSLGGQLEAFF.

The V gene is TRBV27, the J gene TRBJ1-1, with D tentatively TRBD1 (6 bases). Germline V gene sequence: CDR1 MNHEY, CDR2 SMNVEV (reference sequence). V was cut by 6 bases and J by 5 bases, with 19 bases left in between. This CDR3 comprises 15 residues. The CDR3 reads CASRRTGTIWTEAFF. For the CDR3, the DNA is TGTGCCAGCAGGCGCACCGGGACAATTTGGACTGAAGCTTTCTTT.

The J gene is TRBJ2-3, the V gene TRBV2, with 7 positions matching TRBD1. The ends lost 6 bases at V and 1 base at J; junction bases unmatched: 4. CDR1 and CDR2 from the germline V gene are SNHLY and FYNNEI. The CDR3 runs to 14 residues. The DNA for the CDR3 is TGTGCCAGCAGCGACAGGGTAGGCACAGATACGCAGTATTTT. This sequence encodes CASSDRVGTDTQYF. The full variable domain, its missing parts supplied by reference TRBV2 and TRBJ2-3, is EPEVTQTPSHQVTQMGQEVILRCVPISNHLYFYWYRQILGQKVEFLVSFYNNEISEKSEIFDDQFSVERPDGSNFTLKIRSTKLEDSAMYFCASSDRVGTDTQYFGPGTRLTVL.

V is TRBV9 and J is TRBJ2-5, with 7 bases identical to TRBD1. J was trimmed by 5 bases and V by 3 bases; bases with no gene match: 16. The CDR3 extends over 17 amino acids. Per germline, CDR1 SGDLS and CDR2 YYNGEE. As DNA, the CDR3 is TGTGCCAGCAGCGCTTTATTAGGGGGCTCGCAGGGGGAGACCCAGTACTTC. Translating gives CASSALLGGSQGETQYF.

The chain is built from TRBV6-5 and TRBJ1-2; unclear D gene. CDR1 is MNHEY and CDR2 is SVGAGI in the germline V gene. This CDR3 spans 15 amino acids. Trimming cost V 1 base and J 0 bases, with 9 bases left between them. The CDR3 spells CASSYYAGANYGYTF. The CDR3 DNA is TGTGCCAGCAGTTACTATGCGGGAGCTAACTATGGCTACACCTTC.

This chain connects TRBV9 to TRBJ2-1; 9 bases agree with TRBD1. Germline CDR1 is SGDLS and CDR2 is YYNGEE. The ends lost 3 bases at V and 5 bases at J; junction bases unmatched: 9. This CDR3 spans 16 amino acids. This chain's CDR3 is CASSGPGQGINNEQFF. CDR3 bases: TGTGCCAGCAGCGGACCGGGACAGGGTATAAACAATGAGCAGTTCTTC.

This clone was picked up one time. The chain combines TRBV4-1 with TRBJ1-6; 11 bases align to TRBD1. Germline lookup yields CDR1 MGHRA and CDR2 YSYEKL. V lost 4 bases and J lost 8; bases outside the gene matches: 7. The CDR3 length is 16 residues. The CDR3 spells CASSLPPGQGDSPLHF. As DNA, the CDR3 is TGCGCCAGCAGCCTTCCCCCGGGACAGGGGGATTCACCCCTCCACTTT.

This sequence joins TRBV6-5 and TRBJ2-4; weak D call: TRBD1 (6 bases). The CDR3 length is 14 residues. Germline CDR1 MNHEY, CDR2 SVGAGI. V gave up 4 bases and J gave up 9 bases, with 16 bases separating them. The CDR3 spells CASSSAQGGTIQYF. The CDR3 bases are TGTGCCAGCAGTTCAGCACAGGGTGGGACCATTCAGTACTTC.

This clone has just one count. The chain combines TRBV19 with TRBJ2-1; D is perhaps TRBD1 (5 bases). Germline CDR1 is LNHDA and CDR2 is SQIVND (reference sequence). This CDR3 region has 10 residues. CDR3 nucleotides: TGTAGGGGAAATGTCAATGAGCAGTTCTTC. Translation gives CRGNVNEQFF. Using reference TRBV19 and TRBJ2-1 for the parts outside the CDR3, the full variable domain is DGGITQSPKYLFRKEGQNVTLSCEQNLNHDAMYWYRQDPGQGLRLIYYSQIVNDFQKGDIAEGYSVSREKKESFPLTVTSAQKNPTAFYLCRGNVNEQFFGPGTRLTVL.

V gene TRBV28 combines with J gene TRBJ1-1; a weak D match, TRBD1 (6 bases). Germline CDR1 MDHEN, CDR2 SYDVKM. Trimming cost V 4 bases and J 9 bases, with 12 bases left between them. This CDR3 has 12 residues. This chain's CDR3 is CASSSYRVKAFF. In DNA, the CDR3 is TGTGCCAGCAGTTCGTACAGGGTGAAAGCTTTCTTT.

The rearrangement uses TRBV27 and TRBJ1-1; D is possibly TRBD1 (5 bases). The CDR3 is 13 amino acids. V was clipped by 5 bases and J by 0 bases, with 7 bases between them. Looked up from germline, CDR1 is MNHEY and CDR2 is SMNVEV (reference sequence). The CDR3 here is CASSGRVNTEAFF. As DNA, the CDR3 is TGTGCCAGCAGTGGCAGGGTGAACACTGAAGCTTTCTTT.

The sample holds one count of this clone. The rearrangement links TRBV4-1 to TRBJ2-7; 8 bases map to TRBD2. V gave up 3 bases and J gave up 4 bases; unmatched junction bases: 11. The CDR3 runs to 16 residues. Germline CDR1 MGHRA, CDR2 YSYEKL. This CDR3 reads CASSQKPGGSVYEQYF. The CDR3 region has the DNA TGCGCCAGCAGCCAGAAGCCGGGAGGGAGTGTTTACGAGCAGTACTTC.

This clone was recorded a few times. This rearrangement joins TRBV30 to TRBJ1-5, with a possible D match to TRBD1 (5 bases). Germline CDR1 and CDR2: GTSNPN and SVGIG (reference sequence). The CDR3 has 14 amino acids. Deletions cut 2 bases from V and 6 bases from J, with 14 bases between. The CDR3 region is CAWSKRGTSQPQHF. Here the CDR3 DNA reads TGTGCCTGGAGTAAAAGGGGAACAAGTCAGCCCCAGCATTTT.

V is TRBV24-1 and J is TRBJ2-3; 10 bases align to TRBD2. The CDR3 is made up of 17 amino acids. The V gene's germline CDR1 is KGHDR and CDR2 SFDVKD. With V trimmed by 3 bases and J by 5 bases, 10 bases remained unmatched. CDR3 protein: CATSDTSGGAGVDTQYF. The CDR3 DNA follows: TGTGCCACCAGTGATACCAGCGGGGGGGCAGGTGTAGATACGCAGTATTTT.

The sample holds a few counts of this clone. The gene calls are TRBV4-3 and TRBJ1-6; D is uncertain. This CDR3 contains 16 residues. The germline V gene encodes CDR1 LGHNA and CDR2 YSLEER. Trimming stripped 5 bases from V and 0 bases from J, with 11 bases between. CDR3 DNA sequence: TGCGCCAGCAGCGCGGATCCCTCCTCCTATAATTCACCCCTCCACTTT. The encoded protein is CASSADPSSYNSPLHF.

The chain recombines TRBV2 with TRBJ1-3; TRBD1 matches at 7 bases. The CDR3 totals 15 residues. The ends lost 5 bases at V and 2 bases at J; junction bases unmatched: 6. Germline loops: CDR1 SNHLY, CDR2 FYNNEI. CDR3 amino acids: CASSPGQAAGNTIYF. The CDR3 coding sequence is TGTGCCAGCAGTCCCGGACAGGCAGCTGGAAACACCATATATTTT. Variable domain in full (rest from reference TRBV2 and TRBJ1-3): EPEVTQTPSHQVTQMGQEVILRCVPISNHLYFYWYRQILGQKVEFLVSFYNNEISEKSEIFDDQFSVERPDGSNFTLKIRSTKLEDSAMYFCASSPGQAAGNTIYFGEGSWLTVV.

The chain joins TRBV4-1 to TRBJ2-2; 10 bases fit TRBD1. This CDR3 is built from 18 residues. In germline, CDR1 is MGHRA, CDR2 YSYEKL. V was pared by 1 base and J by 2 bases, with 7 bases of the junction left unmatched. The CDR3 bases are TGCGCCAGCAGCCAAGTGGGGACAGGGGATAGAAACACCGGGGAGCTGTTTTTT. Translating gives CASSQVGTGDRNTGELFF.

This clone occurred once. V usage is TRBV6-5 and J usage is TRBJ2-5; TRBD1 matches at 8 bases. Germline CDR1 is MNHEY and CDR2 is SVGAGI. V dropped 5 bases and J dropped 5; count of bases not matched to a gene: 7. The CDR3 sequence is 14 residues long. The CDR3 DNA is TGTGCCAGCAGTACAGGGGGAAGGTCTGAGACCCAGTACTTC. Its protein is CASSTGGRSETQYF.

The CDR3 DNA reads TGCGCCAGCAGCGAGGCAGGGGTTGACTATGGCTACACCTTC. Its protein is CASSEAGVDYGYTF. The rearrangement uses TRBV5-1 and TRBJ1-2, with D perhaps matching TRBD1 (6 bases). V lost 4 bases and J 3 bases, leaving 13 bases between the germline ends. The CDR3 is 14 residues long. In germline, CDR1 is SGHRS, CDR2 YFSETQ.

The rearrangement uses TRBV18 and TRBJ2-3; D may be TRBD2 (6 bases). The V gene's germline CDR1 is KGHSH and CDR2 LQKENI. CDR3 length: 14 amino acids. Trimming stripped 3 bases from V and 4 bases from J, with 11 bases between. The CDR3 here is CASSPGLVPDTQYF. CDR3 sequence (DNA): TGTGCCAGCTCACCGGGACTTGTTCCAGATACGCAGTATTTT. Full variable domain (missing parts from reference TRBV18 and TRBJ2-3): NAGVMQNPRHLVRRRGQEARLRCSPMKGHSHVYWYRQLPEEGLKFMVYLQKENIIDESGMPKERFSAEFPKEGPSILRIQQVVRGDSAAYFCASSPGLVPDTQYFGPGTRLTVL.

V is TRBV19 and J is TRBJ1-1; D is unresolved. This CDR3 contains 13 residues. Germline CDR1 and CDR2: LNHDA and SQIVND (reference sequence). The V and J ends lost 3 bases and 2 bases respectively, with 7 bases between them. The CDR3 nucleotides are TGTGCCAGTAGTATTAATATTAACACTGAAGCTTTCTTT. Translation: CASSININTEAFF. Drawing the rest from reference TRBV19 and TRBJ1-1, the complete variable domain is DGGITQSPKYLFRKEGQNVTLSCEQNLNHDAMYWYRQDPGQGLRLIYYSQIVNDFQKGDIAEGYSVSREKKESFPLTVTSAQKNPTAFYLCASSININTEAFFGQGTRLTVV.

The CDR3 loop reads CASSLWARSSYEQYF. CDR3 DNA sequence: TGTGCCAGCAGCTTATGGGCCAGGTCCTCCTACGAGCAGTACTTC. The rearrangement links TRBV7-2 to TRBJ2-7; D is ambiguous. Germline V gene sequence: CDR1 SGHTA, CDR2 FQGNSA. The CDR3 is made up of 15 amino acids. The germline V and J ends were trimmed by 2 bases and 0 bases, with 11 bases remaining between them.

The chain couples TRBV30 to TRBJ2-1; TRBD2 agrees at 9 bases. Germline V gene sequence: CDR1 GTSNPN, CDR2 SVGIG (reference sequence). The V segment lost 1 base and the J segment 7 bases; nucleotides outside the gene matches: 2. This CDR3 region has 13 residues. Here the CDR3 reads CAWSGLADNEQFF. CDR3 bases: TGTGCCTGGAGTGGACTAGCGGATAATGAGCAGTTCTTC.

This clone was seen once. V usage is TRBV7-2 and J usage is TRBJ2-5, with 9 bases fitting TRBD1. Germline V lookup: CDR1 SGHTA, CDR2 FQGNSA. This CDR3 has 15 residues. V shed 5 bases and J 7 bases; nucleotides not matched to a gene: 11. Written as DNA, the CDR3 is TGTGCCAGCAGCCTAGGACAGGGGCTCAGTGTGACCCAGTACTTC. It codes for CASSLGQGLSVTQYF.

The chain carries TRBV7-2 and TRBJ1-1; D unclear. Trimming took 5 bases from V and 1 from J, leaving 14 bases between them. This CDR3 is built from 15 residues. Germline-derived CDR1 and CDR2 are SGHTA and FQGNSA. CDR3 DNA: TGTGCCAGCAGCGCCATGAGGGTAACGAACACTGAAGCTTTCTTT. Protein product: CASSAMRVTNTEAFF.

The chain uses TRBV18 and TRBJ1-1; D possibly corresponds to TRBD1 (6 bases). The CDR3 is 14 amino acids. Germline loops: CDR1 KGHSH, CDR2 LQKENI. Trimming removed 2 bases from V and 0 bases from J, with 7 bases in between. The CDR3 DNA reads TGTGCCAGCTCACCAGGACAGATGAACACTGAAGCTTTCTTT. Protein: CASSPGQMNTEAFF.

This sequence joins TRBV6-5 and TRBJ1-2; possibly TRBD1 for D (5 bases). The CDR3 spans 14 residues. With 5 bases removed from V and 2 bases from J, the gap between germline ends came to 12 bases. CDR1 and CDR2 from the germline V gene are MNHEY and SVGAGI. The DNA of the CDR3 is TGTGCCAGCAGTCCCGGGGGGGAGAACTATGGCTACACCTTC. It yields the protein CASSPGGENYGYTF.

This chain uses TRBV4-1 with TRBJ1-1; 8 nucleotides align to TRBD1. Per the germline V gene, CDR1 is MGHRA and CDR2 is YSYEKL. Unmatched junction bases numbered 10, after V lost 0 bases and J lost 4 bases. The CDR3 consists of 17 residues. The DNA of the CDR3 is TGCGCCAGCAGCCAAGATAACTCAGGGGGCTGGGGCACTGAAGCTTTCTTT. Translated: CASSQDNSGGWGTEAFF.

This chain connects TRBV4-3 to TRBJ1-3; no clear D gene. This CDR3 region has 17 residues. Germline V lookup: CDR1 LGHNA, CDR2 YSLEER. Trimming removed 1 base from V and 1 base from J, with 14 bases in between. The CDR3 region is CASSQGSKALSGNTIYF. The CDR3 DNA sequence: TGCGCCAGCAGCCAAGGTTCGAAAGCGCTTTCTGGAAACACCATATATTTT.